These 9 T cell receptor beta chains came from one sample sequenced in a study of T cell clonality in common variable immunodeficiency. Using immunoSEQ multiplex PCR, the repertoire was profiled, and TCRdb retains in-frame clones only, with some absent. Captured here are some 38,000 clones, none seen once; the top ten comprise 0.95%. Sequencing was carried out using peripheral blood mononuclear cells. The receptors shown here come from a person aged 18 to 70 in good health.

There are many counts of this clone. The CDR3 end is not reached by the read, which stops 3 residues before it; the germline J gene fills it in. The V call is TRBV12-3 or TRBV12-4, the J call TRBJ1-6, with D maybe TRBD1 (6 bases). Trimming stripped 6 bases from V and 10 bases from J, with 19 bases between. There are 15 residues in the CDR3. CDR3 in amino acids: CASSFQDGGRSPLHF. The covered CDR3 bases are TGTGCCAGCAGCTTTCAAGACGGGGGGCGCTCACCC.

This clone was counted at least ten times. The DNA read from the CDR3 is TGTGCCAGCACCAGAGCAGGGGGCCCGACTGAA. Protein product: CASTRAGGPTE. The full CDR3 protein reads CASTRAGGPTEAFF. J is TRBJ1-1 and V is TRBV27; 8 nucleotides agree with TRBD1. The read finishes 3 residues shy of the CDR3 end, and the germline J gene is used to complete it. From germline, CDR1 is MNHEY and CDR2 SMNVEV (reference sequence). With 7 bases clipped from V and 5 bases from J, the junction kept 9 bases outside the gene matches. This CDR3 comprises 14 residues.

This clone appeared many times. The CDR3 end falls 3 residues outside the read, so it is completed with the germline J gene. The genes are TRBV6-2 or TRBV6-3 and TRBJ2-1; 9 bases fit TRBD2. This CDR3 has 16 amino acids. CDR1 is MNHEY and CDR2 is SVGEGT in the germline V gene. V lost 4 bases to trimming and J lost 3 bases; unmatched junction nucleotides: 7. Incomplete CDR3 DNA: TGTGCCAGCAGTTCGGTAGCGGGGGCCTTCTACAATGAG. Encoded protein: CASSSVAGAFYNE. In full, the CDR3 reads CASSSVAGAFYNEQFF.

In its sample, this clone was seen many times. With the read ending 3 residues before the CDR3 end, the germline J gene is used to fill in that end. The chain combines TRBV15 with TRBJ2-1, with D maybe TRBD2 (5 bases). The CDR3 has 16 residues. The germline gives CDR1 LNHNV, CDR2 YYDKDF (reference sequence). V lost 0 bases to trimming and J lost 2 bases, with 11 bases between them. This CDR3 reads CATSRDPAGAYNEQFF. Incomplete CDR3 DNA: TGTGCCACCAGCAGAGATCCGGCGGGTGCCTACAATGAG.

At least ten counts were recorded for this clone. The read terminates 3 residues ahead of where the CDR3 ends, so the germline J gene completes it. The chain employs TRBV29-1 and TRBJ2-7, with D possibly matching TRBD1 (6 bases). Trimming left V 7 bases short and J 0 bases short, with 10 bases between. Germline V gene lookup returns CDR1 SQVTM and CDR2 ANQGSEA. The CDR3 is 12 amino acids. The CDR3 sequence: CSGGDNSYEQYF. The CDR3 DNA, read in part, is TGCAGCGGTGGGGACAACTCCTACGAG.

This clone was detected ten times or more. The read halts 3 residues ahead of the CDR3 end, with the missing end drawn from the germline J gene. The rearrangement uses TRBV29-1 and TRBJ2-4, with D possibly being TRBD1 (7 bases). The CDR3 has 13 residues. Germline V CDR1 and CDR2: SQVTM, ANQGSEA. Trimming left V 5 bases short and J 3 bases short, with 11 bases between. The CDR3 loop reads CSVSQGGKNIQYF. The CDR3 bases that were read are TGCAGCGTTTCCCAGGGGGGCAAAAACATT.

This clone showed up many times. The read ends 3 residues before the CDR3 terminus; that terminus is restored from the germline J gene. The V gene is TRBV2, the J gene TRBJ1-4; D gene ambiguous. The germline CDR1 and CDR2 sequences are SNHLY and FYNNEI. V was cut by 4 bases and J by 0 bases, with 18 bases left in between. CDR3 length equals 18 residues. Partial CDR3 DNA: TGTGCCAGCAGTGCCCTTCAACCAGTTAATACAACTAATGAAAAA. It yields the protein CASSALQPVNTTNEK. The CDR3 in full is CASSALQPVNTTNEKLFF.

This clone occurred many times. The CDR3 goes on 3 residues after the read ends, and that part is filled in from the germline J gene. The chain joins TRBV28 to TRBJ1-4; possible D gene TRBD1, 5 bases. Trimming took off 11 bases at V and 6 bases at J, with 10 bases between the two ends. Germline V lookup: CDR1 MDHEN, CDR2 SYDVKM. CDR3 length equals 11 residues. The CDR3 bases that were read are TGTGCCGTAGGGGTTTATGAAAAA. As protein: CAVGVYEK. The whole CDR3 sequence is CAVGVYEKLFF.

The sample holds many counts of this clone. The missing CDR3 end, 3 residues past where the read stops, is filled in from the germline J gene. The chain has TRBV20-1 and TRBJ2-7, with 14 bases lining up with TRBD2. Looked up from germline, CDR1 is DFQATT and CDR2 is SNEGSKA (reference sequence). The CDR3 runs 15 residues. V gave up 2 bases and J gave up 2 bases; unmatched junction bases: 2. The CDR3 protein is CSARTGLAGAYEQYF. The part of the CDR3 DNA that was read is TGCAGTGCTAGAACGGGACTAGCGGGAGCCTACGAG.